This T cell receptor (beta chain) was observed in a study of blood T cell repertoires in COVID-19. Overall study context: COVID-19 samples from acute and convalescent phases originated in the United States, Italy and Spain. T cells, B-cell-depleted T cells, or PBMCs supplied cDNA or gDNA.

As processed by the authors: Scientists estimated how many nucleated cells there were by amplifying reference gene primers. TCRdb's table, derived via immunoSEQ multiplex PCR, lists solely in-frame clones and lacks some. Clone size and V and J calls were adopted from that table, with D and trimming inferred from the DNA. The profile shows around 100,000 clones, more than 75% of them singletons. CDR3 size: 14 residues. Per germline, CDR1 MNHEY and CDR2 SVGAGI. After removal of 6 bases from V and 3 bases from J, the junction contained 1 base not matched to a gene. Sequencing used peripheral blood. This clonotype was obtained from a human donor in a cohort sampled during active COVID-19. This chain links TRBV6-5 with TRBJ2-1, with 11 bases that match TRBD1. CDR3 DNA sequence: TGTGCCAGCAGGGGGACAGGGGGCTACAATGAGCAGTTCTTC. Translation: CASRGTGGYNEQFF.